Below are 2 T cell receptor beta chains sequenced from a single sample in a study of T-cell reconstitution after alpha-beta-depleted transplantation in children. A library of TCRbeta sequences, prepared with unique molecular identifiers, was generated. TCRdb redid the calling of the PCR reads with MiXCR, one entry per CDR3 protein. The sample lists around 71,000 distinct CDR3 sequences, approximately 7.3% occurring once. The sequencing here drew on PBMCs from the stem cell graft donor, taken from the stem cell graft. The receptors come from a human donor who donated a stem cell graft to a child with acute lymphoblastic leukemia.

This clonotype came up many times. V is TRBV27 and J is TRBJ1-4; a possible D gene is TRBD1 (5 bases). CDR3 size: 15 residues. Deletions cut 0 bases from V and 8 bases from J, with 13 bases between. Per germline, CDR1 MNHEY and CDR2 SMNVEV (reference sequence). As DNA, the CDR3 is TGTGCCAGCAGTTTATCGTCCGGGACTATGGAAAAACTGTTTTTT. It yields the protein CASSLSSGTMEKLFF.

This clonotype was observed many times. The chain joins TRBV27 to TRBJ2-7; the match to TRBD2 covers 12 bases. The germline gives CDR1 MNHEY, CDR2 SMNVEV (reference sequence). V shed 6 bases, J shed 0 bases, and the junction held 0 bases outside the gene matches. This CDR3 is 14 amino acids long. CDR3 DNA sequence: TGTGCCAGCAGACTAGCGGGGGGCTCCTACGAGCAGTACTTC. Protein sequence: CASRLAGGSYEQYF.